Listed here are 25 T cell receptor beta chains from one sample, sequenced in a study of T cells in Graves' hyperthyroidism and ophthalmopathy. The CDR3 regions of TCR beta were amplified from RNA transcripts. A first-round RT-PCR of the TCR CDR3 used the HTBI primer set. TCRdb fed the multiplex PCR reads into MiXCR, producing one record per CDR3 protein. The sample includes roughly 510,000 distinct CDR3 sequences, about a fifth of them seen just once. The sequencing sample was made of blood. The source of these receptors is a man between 18 and 35 years old with Graves' hyperthyroidism.

Many counts were recorded for this clonotype. The V gene is TRBV19, the J gene TRBJ1-5; D is uncertain. V gave up 5 bases and J gave up 0 bases, with 17 bases separating them. The CDR3 length is 17 residues. Germline CDR1 is LNHDA and CDR2 is SQIVND (reference sequence). The CDR3 spells CASSPLVSGNSNQPQHF. As DNA, the CDR3 is TGTGCCAGTAGTCCACTGGTTTCGGGAAATAGCAATCAGCCCCAGCATTTT.

CDR3 DNA: TGTGCCAGCAGTTTCGTCCTTTCTGGGAACACTGAAGCTTTCTTT. Its protein is CASSFVLSGNTEAFF. This sequence joins TRBV28 and TRBJ1-1; D gene uncertain. The germline CDR1 and CDR2 sequences are MDHEN and SYDVKM. This CDR3 comprises 15 residues. V was trimmed by 3 bases and J by 1 base, leaving 12 bases between them.

This clonotype occurred many times. The chain has TRBV29-1 and TRBJ2-7; D is unresolved. The CDR3 is 12 residues long. Germline V gene data show CDR1 as SQVTM and CDR2 as ANQGSEA. Trimming took 5 bases from V and 2 from J, leaving 10 bases between them. The CDR3 loop is CSVKDGAYEQYF. The CDR3 DNA sequence: TGCAGCGTTAAGGACGGCGCCTACGAGCAGTACTTC.

This clonotype appeared many times. The V and J genes are TRBV6-2 or TRBV6-3 and TRBJ2-2; TRBD2 might be the D (5 bases). This CDR3 has 18 amino acids. The V gene lost 2 bases and the J gene lost 13 bases, with 29 bases spanning the gap. Germline V gene sequence: CDR1 MNHEY, CDR2 SVGEGT. CDR3 sequence (DNA): TGTGCCAGCAGTTACCCCTTCGGGAAGTCAACACCGGGAACGGGGCTGTTTTTT. Its translation: CASSYPFGKSTPGTGLFF.

The chain employs TRBV6-4 and TRBJ1-1, with TRBD1 identical over 7 bases. The junction had 8 bases not matched to a gene; V was cut back by 6 bases and J by 4 bases. The CDR3 is 14 residues long. CDR1 and CDR2 (germline): MRHNA, SNTAGT. CDR3 region: CASRRQGRSTEAFF. As DNA, the CDR3 is TGTGCCAGCAGACGACAGGGCCGGAGCACTGAAGCTTTCTTT.

This clonotype was counted many times. CDR3 DNA: TGCGCCAGCAGCAGGGGAGTGGGAACTGAAGCTTTCTTT. This codes for CASSRGVGTEAFF. The genes are TRBV5-1 and TRBJ1-1; D possibly corresponds to TRBD1 (5 bases). V was clipped by 4 bases and J by 5 bases, with 12 bases between them. CDR1 is SGHRS, CDR2 YFSETQ, per germline. This CDR3 region has 13 residues.

The chain uses TRBV6-5 and TRBJ2-6, with a tentative D call TRBD2 (6 bases). CDR1 and CDR2 (germline): MNHEY, SVGAGI. The V gene lost 4 bases and the J gene lost 0 bases, with 10 bases spanning the gap. The CDR3 contains 16 residues. The CDR3 coding sequence is TGTGCCAGCAGTTCGAGGGGACTCTCTGGGGCCAACGTCCTGACTTTC. Translated: CASSSRGLSGANVLTF.

This clonotype has a count of ten or more. CDR3 amino acids: CAYRSNTEAFF. CDR3 nucleotide sequence: TGTGCATATAGGTCGAACACTGAAGCTTTCTTT. This chain connects TRBV7-9 to TRBJ1-1; no definite D call. The CDR3 runs 11 residues. Germline-derived CDR1 and CDR2 are SEHNR and FQNEAQ (reference sequence).

The chain has TRBV11-2 and TRBJ2-3, with 9 positions matching TRBD1. CDR1 and CDR2 (germline): SGHAT, FQNNGV. The CDR3 runs to 18 residues. V lost 5 bases and J lost 2; bases outside the gene matches: 14. The CDR3 loop reads CASSPPPHRGLPTDTQYF. CDR3 DNA sequence: TGTGCCAGCAGCCCGCCCCCCCACAGGGGGCTCCCCACAGATACGCAGTATTTT.

J is TRBJ1-5 and V is TRBV3-1; possibly TRBD1 for D (5 bases). V lost 0 bases and J 0 bases, leaving 12 bases between the germline ends. Germline V lookup: CDR1 LGHDT, CDR2 YNNKEL (reference sequence). The CDR3 extends over 17 amino acids. The CDR3, as DNA: TGTGCCAGCAGCCAAGATTATCCTGGGGCTAGCAATCAGCCCCAGCATTTT. It is translated as CASSQDYPGASNQPQHF.

Comment on this clonotype: A read error may account for a junction end that differs from germline. This chain links TRBV27 with TRBJ2-2; 9 positions match TRBD2. Per the germline V gene, CDR1 is MNHEY and CDR2 is SMNVEV (reference sequence). This CDR3 has 16 residues. DNA of the CDR3: TGTGCCAGCAGTTCCCTAACGGGGACTAGCAGAAGGGAGCTATTTTTT. It codes for CASSSLTGTSRRELFF.

This clonotype was counted at least ten times. V gene TRBV2 combines with J gene TRBJ2-7; the match to TRBD1 covers 9 bases. Germline CDR1 SNHLY, CDR2 FYNNEI. The CDR3 consists of 15 residues. V dropped 1 base and J dropped 5; count of bases not matched to a gene: 6. The CDR3 region has the DNA TGTGCCAGCAGTGAAGGGACAGGGGTTTACCACGAGCAGTACTTC. Encoded protein: CASSEGTGVYHEQYF.

This clonotype was seen ten or more times. This chain connects TRBV12-3 or TRBV12-4 to TRBJ2-3, with D perhaps TRBD2 (5 bases). CDR3 length: 13 amino acids. With 6 bases removed from V and 7 bases from J, the gap between germline ends came to 14 bases. CDR3 bases: TGTGCCAGCAGCTTTGACTATCCGAATACGCAGTATTTT. Protein product: CASSFDYPNTQYF.

This clonotype came up a few times. The rearrangement links TRBV6-5 to TRBJ1-4; 9 bases are a match to TRBD1. This CDR3 is built from 12 residues. Germline V gene data show CDR1 as MNHEY and CDR2 as SVGAGI. V shed 4 bases, J shed 10 bases, and the junction held 1 base outside the gene matches. CDR3 loop: CASSLTGGKLFF. The CDR3 DNA reads TGTGCCAGCAGTTTGACAGGGGGAAAACTGTTTTTT.

This clonotype was counted only a few times. A much larger clone lies one base from this, so it may be a read error. The CDR3 does not close with the conserved phenylalanine or tryptophan, likely indicating a read error. The chain carries TRBV19 and TRBJ2-2; D is undetermined. V was shortened by 3 bases and J by 5 bases, with 10 bases between the two germline ends. CDR1 and CDR2 (germline): LNHDA, SQIVND (reference sequence). This CDR3 region has 14 residues. The CDR3 nucleotides are TGTGCCAGTAGTATCACCAGTACTACCGGGGAGCTGTTTTTG. Encoded protein: CASSITSTTGELFL.

This clonotype occurred many times. The V gene is TRBV6-5, the J gene TRBJ1-1; 10 positions agree with TRBD1. V dropped 2 bases and J dropped 1; count of bases not matched to a gene: 1. The CDR3 is made up of 15 amino acids. CDR1 MNHEY and CDR2 SVGAGI come from the germline V gene. The CDR3 nucleotides are TGTGCCAGCAGTTACGGACAGGGGGGGAACACTGAAGCTTTCTTT. Translating it yields CASSYGQGGNTEAFF.

The sample holds a few counts of this clonotype. The germline gene is not matched at one end of the junction; a read error may be the cause. This sequence joins TRBV28 and TRBJ2-4; 9 bases map to TRBD1. CDR1 MDHEN and CDR2 SYDVKM come from the germline V gene. CDR3 length equals 13 residues. The CDR3 coding sequence is TGTGCCAGCAGTAGCAGGGACAGGGACATTAAGTACTTC. Translated: CASSSRDRDIKYF.

This clonotype has ten or more counts. The chain recombines TRBV29-1 with TRBJ2-5; D gene ambiguous. This CDR3 is built from 12 residues. Trimming stripped 7 bases from V and 2 bases from J, with 11 bases between. CDR1 and CDR2 (germline): SQVTM, ANQGSEA. The CDR3 reads CSAQTLQETQYF. CDR3 DNA sequence: TGCAGCGCCCAGACGTTACAAGAGACCCAGTACTTC.

At least ten counts were recorded for this clonotype. The chain carries TRBV7-8 and TRBJ2-2, with 9 bases fitting TRBD1. V trimming: 5 bases; J trimming: 7 bases; junction bases outside the gene matches: 5. Germline V CDR1 and CDR2: SGHVS, FQNEAQ. This CDR3 is 14 amino acids long. The DNA for the CDR3 is TGTGCCAGCAGCACCCGGGACAGGGTCGGGGAGCTGTTTTTT. It yields the protein CASSTRDRVGELFF.

This sequence joins TRBV2 and TRBJ2-7; D ambiguous. The V end lost 3 bases, the J end lost 6 bases, and 9 bases lay between the germline ends. The CDR3 consists of 12 residues. CDR1 is SNHLY and CDR2 is FYNNEI in the germline V gene. The CDR3 loop reads CASSESPAEQYF. The CDR3 DNA reads as TGTGCCAGCAGTGAGTCACCGGCCGAGCAGTACTTC.

This clonotype came up many times. The chain uses TRBV20-1 and TRBJ1-1; 7 bases map to TRBD1. Germline V gene data show CDR1 as DFQATT and CDR2 as SNEGSKA (reference sequence). The CDR3 spans 17 residues. V lost 1 base and J lost 6; bases outside the gene matches: 17. CDR3 nucleotides: TGCAGTGCTAGAGGAAGACTTATAACGACAGGGAGCGCTGAAGCTTTCTTT. The encoded protein is CSARGRLITTGSAEAFF.

This clonotype came up many times. The chain employs TRBV5-1 and TRBJ1-2, with 7 nucleotides matching TRBD1. This CDR3 has 15 amino acids. Trimming removed 3 bases from V and 1 base from J; junction bases left unmatched: 6. Germline CDR1 SGHRS, CDR2 YFSETQ. Written as DNA, the CDR3 is TGCGCCAGCAGCTCCTACAGGGGAAGTAACTATGGCTACACCTTC. Translating it yields CASSSYRGSNYGYTF.

This chain links TRBV12-3 or TRBV12-4 with TRBJ2-7, with D possibly TRBD1 on 5 matching bases. The length of the CDR3 is 16 residues. Trimming pared 0 bases from V and 5 bases from J, leaving 17 bases between. The DNA for the CDR3 is TGTGCCAGCAGTTTAGCGAGAAGGCAGGGCTTCCACGAGCAGTACTTC. Translation: CASSLARRQGFHEQYF.

At least ten counts were recorded for this clonotype. DNA for the CDR3: TGTGCCAGCAGGAGCAGGGCTAGCGGGGGCCGCGGACGCACCTACGAGCAGTACTTC. Residues: CASRSRASGGRGRTYEQYF. The chain carries TRBV6-4 and TRBJ2-7; 10 bases agree with TRBD2. CDR1 is MRHNA, CDR2 SNTAGT, per germline. The CDR3 consists of 19 residues. Trimming at V came to 6 bases and at J to 2 bases, leaving 19 bases not matched to a gene.

Many counts were recorded for this clonotype. The chain joins TRBV30 to TRBJ1-1; D gene unclear. CDR3 size: 12 residues. Germline V CDR1 and CDR2: GTSNPN, SVGIG (reference sequence). V dropped 5 bases and J dropped 1 base, with 8 bases sitting between them. This chain's CDR3 is CAWGWWNTEAFF. The CDR3 nucleotides are TGTGCCTGGGGATGGTGGAACACTGAAGCTTTCTTT.